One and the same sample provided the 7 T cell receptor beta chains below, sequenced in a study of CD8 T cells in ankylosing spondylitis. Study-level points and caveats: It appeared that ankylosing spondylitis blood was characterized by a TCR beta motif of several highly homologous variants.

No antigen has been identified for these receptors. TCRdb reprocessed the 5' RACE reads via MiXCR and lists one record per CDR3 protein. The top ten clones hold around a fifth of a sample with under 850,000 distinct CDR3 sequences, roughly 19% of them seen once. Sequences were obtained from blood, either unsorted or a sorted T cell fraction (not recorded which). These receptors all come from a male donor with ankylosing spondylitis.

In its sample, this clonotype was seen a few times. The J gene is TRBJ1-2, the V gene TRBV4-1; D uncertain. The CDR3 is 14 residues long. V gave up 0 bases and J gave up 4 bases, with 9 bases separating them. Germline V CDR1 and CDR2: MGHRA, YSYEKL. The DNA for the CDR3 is TGCGCCAGCAGCCAAGACGGCGTGCCCTATGGCTACACCTTC. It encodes CASSQDGVPYGYTF.

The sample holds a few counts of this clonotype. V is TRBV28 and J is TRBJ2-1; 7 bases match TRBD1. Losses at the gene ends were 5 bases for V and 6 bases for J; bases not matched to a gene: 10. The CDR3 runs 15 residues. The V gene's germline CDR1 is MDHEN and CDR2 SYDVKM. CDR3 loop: CASSPQTGFGNEQFF. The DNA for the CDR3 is TGTGCCAGCAGTCCCCAGACAGGGTTTGGCAATGAGCAGTTCTTC. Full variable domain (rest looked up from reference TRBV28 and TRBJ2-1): DVKVTQSSRYLVKRTGEKVFLECVQDMDHENMFWYRQDPGLGLRLIYFSYDVKMKEKGDIPEGYSVSREKKERFSLILESASTNQTSMYLCASSPQTGFGNEQFFGPGTRLTVL.

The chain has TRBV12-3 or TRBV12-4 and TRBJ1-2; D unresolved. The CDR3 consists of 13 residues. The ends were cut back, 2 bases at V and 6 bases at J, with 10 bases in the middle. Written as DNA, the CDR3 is TGTGCCAGCAGTTTAAGGGAGAGCGATGGCTACACCTTC. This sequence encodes CASSLRESDGYTF.

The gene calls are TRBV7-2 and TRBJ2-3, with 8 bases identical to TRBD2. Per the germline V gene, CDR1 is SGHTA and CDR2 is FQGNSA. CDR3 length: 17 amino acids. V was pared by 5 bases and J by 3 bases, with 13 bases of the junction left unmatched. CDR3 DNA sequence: TGTGCCAGCAGCCTTGGTCCAGCGGGAGTGGTTACAGATACGCAGTATTTT. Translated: CASSLGPAGVVTDTQYF.

The CDR3 region is CASSLTISSYEQYF. As DNA, the CDR3 is TGTGCCAGCAGCCTGACTATCTCCTCCTACGAGCAGTACTTC. V usage is TRBV12-3 or TRBV12-4 and J usage is TRBJ2-7; maybe TRBD2 (5 bases). Trimming took off 6 bases at V and 0 bases at J, with 12 bases between the two ends. The CDR3 spans 14 residues.

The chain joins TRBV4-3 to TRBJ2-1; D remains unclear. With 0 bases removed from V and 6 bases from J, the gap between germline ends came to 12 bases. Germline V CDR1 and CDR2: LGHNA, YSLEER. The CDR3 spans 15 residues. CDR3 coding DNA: TGCGCCAGCAGCCAAGACAGGCAGAAAGGCAATGAGCAGTTCTTC. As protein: CASSQDRQKGNEQFF.

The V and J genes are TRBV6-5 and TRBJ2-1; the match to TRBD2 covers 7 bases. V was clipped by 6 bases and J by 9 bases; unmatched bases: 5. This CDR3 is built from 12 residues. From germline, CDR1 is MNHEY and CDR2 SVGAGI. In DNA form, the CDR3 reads TGTGCCAGCAGGGGGGGGTCTCCTGAGCAGTTCTTC. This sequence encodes CASRGGSPEQFF.